The clone carrying this TCR beta chain was observed a few times. Its target is not known. The data were obtained in a study of T cell repertoires in cytomegalovirus infection. Whole-study context: CMV epitopes that were recently identified and HLA-C-restricted were used alongside well-studied HLA-B-restricted ones. Both a matching HLA type and CMV infection were indicated by public TCR beta signatures. Overall study findings and caveats: Dominant in the ex vivo response were TCR beta clonotypes restricted by HLA-C and specific for CMV. Carriers of CMV plus the relevant HLA were identified by cumulative public TCR beta family frequency.

Trimming cost V 5 bases and J 6 bases, with 20 bases left between them. The CDR3 is 17 amino acids. The germline gives CDR1 MNHEY, CDR2 SMNVEV (reference sequence). TCRdb analysed the reads with MiXCR anew, one entry per CDR3 protein. The sample consists of about 340,000 distinct CDR3 sequences, almost 30% of them appearing once. Sequences were derived from cultured PBMCs, sampled from culture after CMV antigen stimulation. V is TRBV27 and J is TRBJ1-6; D possibly corresponds to TRBD1 (6 bases). The TCR sequence derives from a human donor in good health (CMV status not recorded). Some clones in this sample may be carry-over from other donors' samples. Here the CDR3 reads CASSPLYRAPANSPLHF. The CDR3 DNA follows: TGTGCCAGCAGTCCGCTATACAGGGCCCCGGCTAATTCACCCCTCCACTTT.